These T cell receptor beta chains were read from a single sample in a study of cytomegalovirus exposure and HLA in healthy donors. The repertoire was sequenced with immunoSEQ multiplex PCR; TCRdb's copy has only in-frame clones and lacks some. The sample yields 140,000 to 150,000 clones, around 77% seen once. The sample taken for sequencing was PBMCs. Receptors were obtained from a middle-aged woman in good health and CMV-seropositive. Both conserved end residues are part of each CDR3. A D gene is named only where the DNA matches it firmly. Size is stated for part of the rows, as once, few or many counts, or as a class when the clone is expanded.

V	size	J	D	CDR3	DNA
TRBV6-5	NA	TRBJ1-1	NA	CASSYLQENTEAFF	TGTGCCAGCAGTTACCTTCAGGAGAACACTGAAGCTTTCTTT
TRBV5-1	NA	TRBJ2-2	NA	CASSLGTGNTGELFF	TGCGCCAGCAGCTTGGGGACTGGGAACACCGGGGAGCTGTTTTTT
TRBV20-1	NA	TRBJ2-3	NA	CSAQEVDTQYF	TGCAGTGCCCAAGAGGTAGATACGCAGTATTTT
TRBV25-1	NA	TRBJ1-4	NA	CASSEFRVDEKLFF	TGTGCCAGCAGTGAATTCAGGGTTGATGAAAAACTGTTTTTT
TRBV27	NA	TRBJ1-5	NA	CASSFMSNQPQHF	TGTGCCAGCAGTTTTATGAGCAATCAGCCCCAGCATTTT
TRBV5-6	NA	TRBJ2-7	NA	CASSLERSYEQYF	TGTGCCAGCAGCTTGGAACGGTCCTACGAGCAGTACTTC
TRBV7-9	NA	TRBJ2-5	TRBD1	CASSPGQGGETQYF	TGTGCCAGCAGCCCAGGACAGGGTGGGGAGACCCAGTACTTC
TRBV28	few	TRBJ1-3	NA	CASSLWTVSGNTIYF	TGTGCCAGCAGTTTATGGACAGTCTCTGGAAACACCATATATTTT
TRBV7-3	NA	TRBJ1-4	NA	CASSLRPRGLNPTNEKLFF	TGTGCCAGCAGCTTAAGGCCGCGGGGCCTCAACCCTACTAATGAAAAACTGTTTTTT
TRBV30	NA	TRBJ2-2	TRBD2	CAWNPLAGPTGELFF	TGTGCCTGGAACCCCCTAGCGGGTCCCACCGGGGAGCTGTTTTTT
TRBV7-9	once	TRBJ2-5	NA	CASSRPGEKTQYF	TGTGCCAGCAGCCGCCCCGGGGAAAAGACCCAGTACTTC
TRBV7-3	NA	TRBJ1-6	TRBD1	CASRPDRENSPLHF	TGTGCCAGCAGGCCAGACAGGGAAAATTCACCCCTCCACTTT
TRBV18	once	TRBJ1-3	NA	CASSTGQTVFSGNTIYF	TGTGCCAGCTCAACAGGACAGACGGTATTCTCTGGAAACACCATATATTTT
TRBV10-1	NA	TRBJ2-1	NA	CASGESDYNEQFF	TGCGCCAGCGGGGAGAGCGACTACAATGAGCAGTTCTTC
TRBV28	few	TRBJ1-1	NA	CASSLSGQTEAFF	TGTGCCAGCAGTTTATCTGGACAGACTGAAGCTTTCTTT
TRBV21-1	NA	TRBJ1-5	NA	CASSKVGAYSNQPQHF	TGTGCCAGCAGCAAAGTAGGGGCATATAGCAATCAGCCCCAGCATTTT
TRBV7-9	NA	TRBJ1-1	TRBD1	CSSSSQGGNTEAFF	TGTTCCAGCAGCTCACAGGGGGGGAACACTGAAGCTTTCTTT
TRBV9	NA	TRBJ1-2	NA	CASSVGGEHYGYTF	TGTGCCAGCAGCGTCGGGGGAGAGCACTATGGCTACACCTTC
TRBV6-1	few	TRBJ1-2	NA	CASSATGNYGYTF	TGTGCCAGCAGTGCGACGGGAAACTATGGCTACACCTTC
TRBV4-2	NA	TRBJ2-7	NA	CASSQWSLGLPGYEQYF	TGTGCCAGCAGCCAGTGGTCTCTGGGACTCCCAGGGTACGAGCAGTACTTC